One sample yielded the 26 T cell receptor beta chains listed below, sequenced in a study of T-cell reconstitution after alpha-beta-depleted transplantation in children. Unique molecular identifiers tagged the TCRbeta library. MiXCR, applied by TCRdb to the PCR reads, yields one record per CDR3 protein. The repertoire consists of about 230,000 distinct CDR3 sequences, with about 9.2% occurring once and the leading ten covering less than 8%. The sample here was PBMCs from the stem cell graft donor, taken from the stem cell graft. The source is a human donor who donated a stem cell graft to a child with acute lymphoblastic leukemia.

This clonotype came up a few times. This chain uses TRBV19 with TRBJ1-3; the D is unclear. V was shortened by 2 bases and J by 0 bases, with 11 bases between the two germline ends. The germline V gene has CDR1 LNHDA and CDR2 SQIVND (reference sequence). This CDR3 is built from 16 residues. The CDR3 DNA reads as TGTGCCAGTAGTATAACTCCATCAAGCTCTGGAAACACCATATATTTT. As protein: CASSITPSSSGNTIYF.

V usage is TRBV5-1 and J usage is TRBJ2-7, with D perhaps TRBD1 (6 bases). Germline loops: CDR1 SGHRS, CDR2 YFSETQ. Trimming pared 2 bases from V and 5 bases from J, leaving 14 bases between. The CDR3 sequence is 14 residues long. For the CDR3, the DNA is TGCGCCAGCAGCTTCGGACAGACCACCGACGAGCAGTACTTC. This gives the protein CASSFGQTTDEQYF.

This clonotype was seen only a few times. The gene calls are TRBV7-8 and TRBJ2-7, with 15 bases matching TRBD2. The length of the CDR3 is 15 residues. CDR1 and CDR2 (germline): SGHVS, FQNEAQ. V lost 1 base to trimming and J lost 6 bases; unmatched junction nucleotides: 1. The DNA for the CDR3 is TGTGCCAGCAGCTTAGTGGGACTAGCGGGGGGCGAGCAGTACTTC. This encodes CASSLVGLAGGEQYF.

The V call is TRBV6-2 or TRBV6-3, the J call TRBJ1-5; 12 bases are shared with TRBD1. Germline V gene sequence: CDR1 MNHEY, CDR2 SVGEGT. Trimming cost V 6 bases and J 6 bases; bases outside gene matches: 6. This CDR3 is 15 amino acids long. CDR3 protein: CASRPGTGGVQPQHF. The CDR3 DNA is TGTGCCAGCAGACCCGGGACAGGGGGCGTTCAGCCCCAGCATTTT.

The V call is TRBV12-3 or TRBV12-4, the J call TRBJ2-3, with 13 bases fitting TRBD2. The CDR3 sequence is 16 residues long. With V trimmed by 4 bases and J by 14 bases, 15 bases remained unmatched. This CDR3 reads CASSSTMTSGGPLPYF. The CDR3 bases are TGTGCCAGCAGTTCGACCATGACTAGCGGGGGGCCGCTACCGTATTTT.

This clonotype was detected many times. This sequence joins TRBV7-9 and TRBJ2-2, with D hard to call. V lost 4 bases and J lost 2, with 11 bases in between. Per the germline V gene, CDR1 is SEHNR and CDR2 is FQNEAQ (reference sequence). The CDR3 loop spans 15 amino acids. The CDR3 loop is CASSSRSINTGELFF. Here the CDR3 DNA reads TGTGCCAGCAGCTCGAGGTCTATTAACACCGGGGAGCTGTTTTTT.

This clonotype was picked up a small number of times. The chain uses TRBV7-9 and TRBJ1-2; D gene unclear. V lost 3 bases and J lost 8, with 19 bases in between. CDR1 SEHNR and CDR2 FQNEAQ come from the germline V gene (reference sequence). The CDR3 is made up of 15 amino acids. In nucleotides, the CDR3 is TGTGCCAGCAGCTTCAGTGAGATCGACGGATCCGGCTACACCTTC. This sequence encodes CASSFSEIDGSGYTF.

This clonotype was seen a few times. The chain couples TRBV6-2 or TRBV6-3 to TRBJ1-2; 9 positions agree with TRBD1. This CDR3 is built from 17 residues. The V segment lost 6 bases and the J segment 2 bases; nucleotides outside the gene matches: 13. Germline V gives CDR1 MNHEY, CDR2 SVGEGT. CDR3 protein: CASRHRIAGTGNYGYTF. The CDR3, as DNA: TGTGCCAGCAGACATCGAATTGCCGGGACAGGGAACTATGGCTACACCTTC.

The sample holds many counts of this clonotype. The chain combines TRBV9 with TRBJ2-1; 10 positions match TRBD1. The CDR3 is 14 amino acids. Per germline, CDR1 SGDLS and CDR2 YYNGEE. V lost 3 bases to trimming and J lost 7 bases; unmatched junction nucleotides: 4. The CDR3 loop is CASSAGDRGNEQFF. CDR3 DNA sequence: TGTGCCAGCAGCGCAGGGGACAGGGGAAATGAGCAGTTCTTC.

The chain is built from TRBV24-1 and TRBJ2-1, with TRBD2 identical over 9 bases. After removal of 3 bases from V and 0 bases from J, the junction contained 2 bases not matched to a gene. This CDR3 spans 16 amino acids. CDR1 KGHDR and CDR2 SFDVKD come from the germline V gene. The CDR3 reads CATSDASGASYNEQFF. CDR3 DNA: TGTGCCACCAGTGATGCTAGCGGGGCCTCCTACAATGAGCAGTTCTTC.

There are many counts of this clonotype. J is TRBJ2-5 and V is TRBV29-1, with D possibly TRBD1 on 5 matching bases. From germline, CDR1 is SQVTM and CDR2 ANQGSEA. The CDR3 runs 13 residues. V lost 7 bases and J lost 1, with 13 bases in between. CDR3 sequence reads: CSARRQFQETQYF. The CDR3, as DNA: TGCAGCGCCCGCCGACAGTTCCAAGAGACCCAGTACTTC.

In this sample, this clonotype turned up a few times. The chain carries TRBV5-1 and TRBJ2-5, with 10 bases matching TRBD1. J lost 5 bases, V lost 4 bases, and 14 bases had no gene match. The germline gives CDR1 SGHRS, CDR2 YFSETQ. The CDR3 runs to 17 residues. The CDR3 DNA follows: TGCGCCAGCAGCCTACGACAGGGGGCGAACAGTATCGAGACCCAGTACTTC. Amino acid sequence: CASSLRQGANSIETQYF.

The rearrangement joins TRBV19 to TRBJ2-3, with a tentative D call TRBD1 (5 bases). Germline values: CDR1 LNHDA, CDR2 SQIVND (reference sequence). The CDR3 spans 14 residues. The ends were cut back, 7 bases at V and 2 bases at J, with 13 bases in the middle. The DNA for the CDR3 is TGTGCCAGTACCGCGGCAGGGTTCACAGATACGCAGTATTTT. It yields the protein CASTAAGFTDTQYF.

This clonotype was seen repeatedly, ten times or more. The chain joins TRBV20-1 to TRBJ2-3, with 8 nucleotides matching TRBD2. Germline V gene lookup returns CDR1 DFQATT and CDR2 SNEGSKA (reference sequence). This CDR3 contains 13 residues. V lost 3 bases to trimming and J lost 6 bases; unmatched junction nucleotides: 5. The CDR3 DNA reads as TGCAGTGCTAGGAGTAGCGGGGTGGATACGCAGTATTTT. As protein: CSARSSGVDTQYF.

This chain links TRBV5-1 with TRBJ1-2; D uncertain. The V gene lost 3 bases and the J gene lost 1 base, with 7 bases spanning the gap. This CDR3 region has 13 residues. CDR1 and CDR2 from the germline V gene are SGHRS and YFSETQ. CDR3 amino acids: CASSYGYNYGYTF. The DNA for the CDR3 is TGCGCCAGCAGCTACGGTTATAACTATGGCTACACCTTC.

The table lists this clonotype with many counts. The gene calls are TRBV5-1 and TRBJ2-1, with D perhaps matching TRBD1 (5 bases). Germline V gives CDR1 SGHRS, CDR2 YFSETQ. Trimming left V 3 bases short and J 3 bases short, with 13 bases between. The CDR3 contains 15 residues. CDR3 amino acids: CASSSTRQIYNEQFF. The DNA for the CDR3 is TGCGCCAGCAGCTCTACCAGACAGATCTACAATGAGCAGTTCTTC. The variable domain in full, completed from reference TRBV5-1 and TRBJ2-1, reads KAGVTQTPRYLIKTRGQQVTLSCSPISGHRSVSWYQQTPGQGLQFLFEYFSETQRNKGNFPGRFSGRQFSNSRSEMNVSTLELGDSALYLCASSSTRQIYNEQFFGPGTRLTVL.

The CDR3 bases are TGTGCCAGTAGTATCGTGGGCGGACCCGTCAATGAGCAGTTCTTC. Protein: CASSIVGGPVNEQFF. J is TRBJ2-1 and V is TRBV19; D not resolved. The CDR3 loop spans 15 amino acids. Between the trimmed V and J ends, which lost 3 bases and 6 bases, there was a span of 15 bases. The germline gives CDR1 LNHDA, CDR2 SQIVND (reference sequence).

A remark on this clonotype: A much larger clone lies a single base off, so this may be a read error. The gene calls are TRBV5-1 and TRBJ2-1; 7 bases are shared with TRBD1. This CDR3 has 15 amino acids. Germline CDR1 and CDR2: SGHRS and YFSETQ. CDR3 sequence reads: CASSVTGDPGNDQFF. Here the CDR3 DNA reads TGCGCCAGCAGCGTCACAGGGGATCCGGGAAATGACCAGTTCTTC.

Notes on this clonotype: The CDR3 does not end in the conserved phenylalanine or tryptophan, so this is likely a read error. The chain links TRBV3-1 to TRBJ1-6, with TRBD1 as a possible D gene (6 bases). The CDR3 spans 14 residues. Germline lookup yields CDR1 LGHDT and CDR2 YNNKEL (reference sequence). V was shortened by 1 base and J by 10 bases, with 11 bases between the two germline ends. The CDR3 sequence: CASSQGTVGSPLHL. CDR3 nucleotides: TGTGCCAGCAGCCAAGGGACAGTCGGATCACCCCTCCACCTT.

The rearrangement joins TRBV7-9 to TRBJ1-3; D is unresolved. Germline V gives CDR1 SEHNR, CDR2 FQNEAQ (reference sequence). CDR3 length: 15 amino acids. Trimming took off 3 bases at V and 0 bases at J, with 9 bases between the two ends. CDR3 in DNA: TGTGCCAGCAGCTTCTCCAGACCCTCTGGAAACACCATATATTTT. This translates into CASSFSRPSGNTIYF. Combining the CDR3 with reference TRBV7-9 and TRBJ1-3 gives the whole variable domain DTGVSQNPRHKITKRGQNVTFRCDPISEHNRLYWYRQTLGQGPEFLTYFQNEAQLEKSRLLSDRFSAERPKGSFSTLEIQRTEQGDSAMYLCASSFSRPSGNTIYFGEGSWLTVV.

The chain is built from TRBV9 and TRBJ1-2; D may be TRBD1 (6 bases). Germline lookup yields CDR1 SGDLS and CDR2 YYNGEE. V shed 4 bases and J shed 0 bases, with 13 bases lying between them. The CDR3 spans 15 residues. The CDR3 DNA reads TGTGCCAGCAGCCCCAGGGACACCGCTAACTATGGCTACACCTTC. Translating it yields CASSPRDTANYGYTF.

This clonotype came up a few times. This chain connects TRBV25-1 to TRBJ2-7; 7 bases are shared with TRBD1. With 4 bases clipped from V and 6 bases from J, the junction kept 6 bases outside the gene matches. CDR1 is MGHDK and CDR2 is SYGVNS in the germline V gene. The CDR3 sequence is 13 residues long. In nucleotides, the CDR3 is TGTGCCAGCAGTGCAACAGGGGTACGCGAGCAGTACTTC. Its translation: CASSATGVREQYF.

V gene TRBV5-1 combines with J gene TRBJ2-7, with TRBD1 matching over 7 bases. The germline V gene has CDR1 SGHRS and CDR2 YFSETQ. V was clipped by 5 bases and J by 1 base; unmatched bases: 12. The CDR3 is made up of 16 amino acids. CDR3 residues: CASRQNRQGRSYEQYF. CDR3 nucleotides: TGCGCCAGCAGACAGAATCGACAGGGCCGTTCCTACGAGCAGTACTTC.

This clonotype was found a few times. The rearrangement uses TRBV9 and TRBJ2-2, with D hard to call. This CDR3 contains 15 residues. The V end was cut by 4 bases, the J end by 8 bases, with 18 bases between. Germline lookup yields CDR1 SGDLS and CDR2 YYNGEE. DNA for the CDR3: TGTGCCAGCAGCCTTCCCCCATTGTCCGGGGGGGAGCTGTTTTTT. Protein sequence: CASSLPPLSGGELFF.

This clonotype occurred a few times. This chain links TRBV6-6 with TRBJ2-7, with D tentatively TRBD1 (7 bases). V lost 0 bases and J lost 4, with 13 bases in between. From germline, CDR1 is MNHNY and CDR2 SVGAGI (reference sequence). The CDR3 covers 15 residues. The CDR3 DNA is TGTGCCAGCAGTTACTCAGGGCAGGGGGGTTACGAGCAGTACTTC. It specifies CASSYSGQGGYEQYF.

The chain is built from TRBV25-1 and TRBJ2-3, with D perhaps matching TRBD2 (5 bases). V was pared by 3 bases and J by 2 bases, with 6 bases between. The CDR3 covers 13 residues. From germline, CDR1 is MGHDK and CDR2 SYGVNS. The CDR3 DNA sequence: TGTGCCAGCAGTGATCGGGACACAGATACGCAGTATTTT. This encodes CASSDRDTDTQYF.